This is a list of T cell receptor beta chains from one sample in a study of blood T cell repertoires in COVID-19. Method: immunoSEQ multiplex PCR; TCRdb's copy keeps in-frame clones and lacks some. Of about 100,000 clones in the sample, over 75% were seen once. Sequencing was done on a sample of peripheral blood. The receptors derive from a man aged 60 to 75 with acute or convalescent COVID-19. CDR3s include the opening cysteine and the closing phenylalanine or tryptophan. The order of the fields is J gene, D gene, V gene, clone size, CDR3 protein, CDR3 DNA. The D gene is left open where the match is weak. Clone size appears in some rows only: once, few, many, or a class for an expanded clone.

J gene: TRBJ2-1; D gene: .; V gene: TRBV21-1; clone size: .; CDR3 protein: CASSNTFRGINEQFF; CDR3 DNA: TGTGCCAGCAGCAATACGTTCCGCGGGATCAATGAGCAGTTCTTC
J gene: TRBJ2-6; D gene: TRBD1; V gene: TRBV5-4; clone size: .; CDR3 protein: CASRGDSSGANVLTF; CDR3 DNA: TGTGCCAGCAGGGGGGACAGCTCTGGGGCCAACGTCCTGACTTTC
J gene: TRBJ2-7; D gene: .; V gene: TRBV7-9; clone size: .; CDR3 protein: CASSLRAYEQYF; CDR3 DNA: TGTGCCAGCAGCTTGAGGGCGTACGAGCAGTACTTC
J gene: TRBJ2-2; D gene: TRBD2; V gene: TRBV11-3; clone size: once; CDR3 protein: CASSLFSGSFGELFF; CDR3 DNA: TGTGCCAGCAGCTTGTTTAGCGGGAGTTTCGGGGAGCTGTTTTTT
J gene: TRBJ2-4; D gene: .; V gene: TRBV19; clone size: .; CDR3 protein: CASSNQGTKNIQYF; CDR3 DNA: TGTGCCAGTAGTAATCAGGGGACCAAAAACATTCAGTACTTC
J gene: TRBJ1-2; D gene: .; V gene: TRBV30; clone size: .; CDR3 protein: CAWSTMQGEGYTF; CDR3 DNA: TGTGCCTGGAGTACTATGCAGGGTGAAGGCTACACCTTC
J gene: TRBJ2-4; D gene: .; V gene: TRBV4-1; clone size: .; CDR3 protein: CASSQLALGAGKNIQYF; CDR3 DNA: TGCGCCAGCAGCCAGCTCGCCCTGGGGGCCGGCAAAAACATTCAGTACTTC
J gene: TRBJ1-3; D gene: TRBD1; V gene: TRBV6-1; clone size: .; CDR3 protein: CASSDGRRTGLYF; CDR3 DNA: TGTGCCAGCAGTGATGGAAGGAGGACAGGGCTATATTTT
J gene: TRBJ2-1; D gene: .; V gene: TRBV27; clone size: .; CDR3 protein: CASSLEGPPYNEQFF; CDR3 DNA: TGTGCCAGCAGTTTAGAGGGTCCTCCTTACAATGAGCAGTTCTTC
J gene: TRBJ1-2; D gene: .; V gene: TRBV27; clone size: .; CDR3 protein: CASSLRWGPYGYTF; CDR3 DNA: TGTGCCAGCAGTTTGAGGTGGGGCCCCTATGGCTACACCTTC
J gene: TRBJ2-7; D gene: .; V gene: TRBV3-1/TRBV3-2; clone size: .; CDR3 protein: CASSRGYYEQYF; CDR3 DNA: TGTGCCAGCAGCAGGGGTTACTACGAGCAGTACTTC
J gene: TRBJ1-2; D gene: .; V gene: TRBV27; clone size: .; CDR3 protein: CASSLSALPNYGYTF; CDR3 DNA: TGTGCCAGCAGTTTATCGGCCCTCCCTAACTATGGCTACACCTTC
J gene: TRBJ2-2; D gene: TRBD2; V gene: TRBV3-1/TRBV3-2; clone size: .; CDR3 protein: CASSHQSGSGTGELFF; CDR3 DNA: TGTGCCAGCAGCCATCAAAGCGGGAGCGGGACCGGGGAGCTGTTTTTT
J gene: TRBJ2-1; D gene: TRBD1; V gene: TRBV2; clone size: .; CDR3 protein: CASKSDRGRTHEQFF; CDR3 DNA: TGTGCCAGCAAAAGTGACAGGGGGCGAACCCATGAGCAGTTCTTC
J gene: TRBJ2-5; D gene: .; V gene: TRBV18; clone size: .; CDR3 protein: CASSPDTFQETQYF; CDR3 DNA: TGTGCCAGCTCACCCGACACTTTCCAAGAGACCCAGTACTTC
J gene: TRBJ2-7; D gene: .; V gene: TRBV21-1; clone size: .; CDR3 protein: CASSRAGGMYEQYF; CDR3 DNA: TGTGCCAGCAGCCGGGCAGGGGGGATGTACGAGCAGTACTTC
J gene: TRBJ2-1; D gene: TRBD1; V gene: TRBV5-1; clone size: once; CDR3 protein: CASSWYPGQGYNEQFF; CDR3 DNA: TGCGCCAGCAGCTGGTATCCGGGACAGGGGTACAATGAGCAGTTCTTC
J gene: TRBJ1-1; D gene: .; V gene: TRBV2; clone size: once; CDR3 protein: CASSEWGGENTEAFF; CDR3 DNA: TGTGCCAGCAGTGAATGGGGAGGGGAGAACACTGAAGCTTTCTTT
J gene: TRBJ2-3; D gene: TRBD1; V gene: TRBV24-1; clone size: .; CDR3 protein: CATSDSITGGGTDTQYF; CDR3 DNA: TGTGCCACCAGTGATTCAATAACAGGGGGCGGGACAGATACGCAGTATTTT
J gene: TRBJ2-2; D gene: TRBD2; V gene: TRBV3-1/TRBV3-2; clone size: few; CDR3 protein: CASSRTSGRARNTGELFF; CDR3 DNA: TGTGCCAGCAGCCGGACTAGCGGGAGGGCCAGGAACACCGGGGAGCTGTTTTTT
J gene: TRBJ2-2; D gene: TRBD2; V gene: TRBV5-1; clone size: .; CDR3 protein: CASSLPAGRGELFF; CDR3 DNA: TGCGCCAGCAGCTTGCCAGCGGGGAGGGGGGAGCTGTTTTTT
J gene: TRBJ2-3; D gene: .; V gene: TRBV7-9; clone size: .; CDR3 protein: CASSLNFGGTDTQYF; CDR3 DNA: TGTGCCAGCAGCTTAAATTTCGGTGGCACAGATACGCAGTATTTT
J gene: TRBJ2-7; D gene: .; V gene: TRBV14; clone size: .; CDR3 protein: CASSQDTISYEQYF; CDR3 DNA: TGTGCCAGCAGCCAAGACACAATATCCTACGAGCAGTACTTC
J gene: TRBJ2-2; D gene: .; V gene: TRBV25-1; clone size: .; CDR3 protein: CASSGTLSGELFF; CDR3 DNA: TGTGCCAGCAGTGGTACTTTATCCGGGGAGCTGTTTTTT
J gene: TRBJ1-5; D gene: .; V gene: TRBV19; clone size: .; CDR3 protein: CASTYTGPSNQPQHF; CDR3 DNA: TGTGCCAGTACTTACACAGGACCTAGCAATCAGCCCCAGCATTTT
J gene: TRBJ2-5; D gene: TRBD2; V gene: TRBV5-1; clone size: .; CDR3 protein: CASNRLADQETQYF; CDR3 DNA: TGCGCCAGCAATAGACTAGCGGATCAAGAGACCCAGTACTTC
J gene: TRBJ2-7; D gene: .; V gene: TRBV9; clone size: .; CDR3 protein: CASSGPLRAEVQYF; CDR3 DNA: TGTGCCAGCAGCGGACCTCTAAGGGCGGAGGTGCAGTACTTC
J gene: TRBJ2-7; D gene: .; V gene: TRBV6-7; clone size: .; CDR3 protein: CASRGSGVSSYEQYF; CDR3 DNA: TGTGCCAGCAGGGGTAGCGGAGTTAGCTCCTACGAGCAGTACTTC
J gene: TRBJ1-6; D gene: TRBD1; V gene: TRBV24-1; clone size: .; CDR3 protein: CATSHRQGRDNSPLHF; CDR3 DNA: TGTGCCACCAGCCACAGACAGGGTCGCGATAATTCACCCCTCCACTTT
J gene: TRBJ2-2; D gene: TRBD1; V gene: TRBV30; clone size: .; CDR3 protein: CAWRRDREGWTGELFF; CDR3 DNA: TGTGCCTGGAGGCGGGACAGGGAAGGTTGGACCGGGGAGCTGTTTTTT
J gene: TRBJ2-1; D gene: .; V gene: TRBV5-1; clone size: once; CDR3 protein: CASSRTGLAYNEQFF; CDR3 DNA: TGCGCCAGCAGCCGAACGGGACTCGCCTACAATGAGCAGTTCTTC
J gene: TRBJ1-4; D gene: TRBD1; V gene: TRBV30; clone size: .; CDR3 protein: CAWQGAEKKLFF; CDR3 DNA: TGTGCCTGGCAGGGGGCGGAGAAAAAACTGTTTTTT
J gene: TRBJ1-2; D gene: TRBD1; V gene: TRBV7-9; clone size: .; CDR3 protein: CASSLPRAGGDYGYTF; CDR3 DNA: TGTGCCAGCAGCTTACCCCGGGCAGGGGGCGACTATGGCTACACCTTC
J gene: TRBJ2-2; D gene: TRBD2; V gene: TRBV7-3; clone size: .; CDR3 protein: CASSLEGGGNTGELFF; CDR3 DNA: TGTGCCAGCAGCTTAGAAGGCGGGGGGAACACCGGGGAGCTGTTTTTT